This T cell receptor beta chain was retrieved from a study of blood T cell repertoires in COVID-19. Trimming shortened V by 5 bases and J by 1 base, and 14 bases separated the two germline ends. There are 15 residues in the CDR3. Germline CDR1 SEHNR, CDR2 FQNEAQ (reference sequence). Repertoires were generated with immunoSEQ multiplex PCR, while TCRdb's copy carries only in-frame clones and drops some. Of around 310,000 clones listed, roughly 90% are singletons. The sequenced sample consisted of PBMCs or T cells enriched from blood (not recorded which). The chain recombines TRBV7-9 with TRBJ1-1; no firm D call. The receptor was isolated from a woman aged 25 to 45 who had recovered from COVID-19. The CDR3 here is CASSPYRGTNTEAFF. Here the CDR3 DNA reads TGTGCCAGCAGCCCATATCGGGGTACGAACACTGAAGCTTTCTTT.